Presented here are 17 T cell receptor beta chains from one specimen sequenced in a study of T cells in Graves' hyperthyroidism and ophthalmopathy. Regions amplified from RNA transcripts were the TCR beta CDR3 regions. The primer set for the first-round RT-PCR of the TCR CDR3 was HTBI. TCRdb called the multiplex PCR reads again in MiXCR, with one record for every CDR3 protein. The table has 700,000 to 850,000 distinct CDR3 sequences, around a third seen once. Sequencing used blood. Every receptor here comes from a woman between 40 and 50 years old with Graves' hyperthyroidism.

The CDR3 coding sequence is TGTGCCAGTAGGGACAGGGATCGTGGCTACACCTTC. Protein sequence: CASRDRDRGYTF. The chain has TRBV19 and TRBJ1-2; 8 positions agree with TRBD1. Germline V CDR1 and CDR2: LNHDA, SQIVND (reference sequence). CDR3 length: 12 residues. After removal of 6 bases from V and 7 bases from J, the junction contained 4 bases not matched to a gene.

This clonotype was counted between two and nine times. This chain's CDR3 is CASSQDGQETQYF. CDR3 sequence (DNA): TGTGCCAGCAGCCAAGACGGGCAGGAGACCCAGTACTTC. This chain uses TRBV7-9 with TRBJ2-5; D is uncertain. The V and J ends lost 5 bases and 5 bases respectively, with 12 bases between them. Per germline, CDR1 SEHNR and CDR2 FQNEAQ (reference sequence). The CDR3 has 13 residues.

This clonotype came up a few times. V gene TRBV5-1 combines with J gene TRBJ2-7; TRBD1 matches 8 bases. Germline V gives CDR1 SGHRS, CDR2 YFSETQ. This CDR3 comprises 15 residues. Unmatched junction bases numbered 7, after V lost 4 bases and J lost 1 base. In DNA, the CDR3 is TGCGCCAGCAGCATGACAGGGGTAGTATCCTACGAGCAGTACTTC. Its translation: CASSMTGVVSYEQYF.

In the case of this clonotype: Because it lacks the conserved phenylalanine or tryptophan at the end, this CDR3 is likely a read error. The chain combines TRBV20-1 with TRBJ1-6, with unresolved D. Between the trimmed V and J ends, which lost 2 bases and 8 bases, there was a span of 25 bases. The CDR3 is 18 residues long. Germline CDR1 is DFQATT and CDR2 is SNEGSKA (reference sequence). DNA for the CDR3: TGCAGTGCTAGATCCTACGAGGTGGGAAGTGTAGGCTATTCACCCCTCCACTTA. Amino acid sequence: CSARSYEVGSVGYSPLHL.

The CDR3 bases are TGTGCCAGTAGTTTCGGGGAGCCGAACACTGAAGCTTTCTTT. It codes for CASSFGEPNTEAFF. The chain carries TRBV19 and TRBJ1-1; no reliable D call. Germline CDR1 reads LNHDA; CDR2 reads SQIVND (reference sequence). The CDR3 is 14 residues long. Trimming took 5 bases from V and 1 from J, leaving 11 bases between them.

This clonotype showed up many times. The CDR3 coding sequence is TGTGCCAGCAGTGAATATGCCAGGCAGGATCCTTCTAACGGCACAGATACGCAGTATTTT. It yields the protein CASSEYARQDPSNGTDTQYF. The chain carries TRBV25-1 and TRBJ2-3; D remains unclear. Per the germline V gene, CDR1 is MGHDK and CDR2 is SYGVNS. Trimming removed 0 bases at V and 1 base at J, with 23 bases between. The CDR3 is made up of 20 amino acids.

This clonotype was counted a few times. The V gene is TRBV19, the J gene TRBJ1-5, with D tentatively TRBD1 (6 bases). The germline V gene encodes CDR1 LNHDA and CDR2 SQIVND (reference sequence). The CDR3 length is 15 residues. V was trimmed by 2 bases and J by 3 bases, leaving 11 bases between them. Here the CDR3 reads CASSITDRINQPQHF. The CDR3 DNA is TGTGCCAGTAGTATAACAGACAGGATCAATCAGCCCCAGCATTTT.

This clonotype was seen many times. The CDR3 reads CASSPETGVGLFF. Here the CDR3 DNA reads TGTGCCAGCAGCCCCGAGACAGGGGTCGGACTGTTTTTT. The chain uses TRBV7-8 and TRBJ1-4; 8 bases align to TRBD1. The V and J ends lost 5 bases and 13 bases, in that order; junction bases with no gene match: 9. Per the germline V gene, CDR1 is SGHVS and CDR2 is FQNEAQ. The CDR3 sequence is 13 residues long.

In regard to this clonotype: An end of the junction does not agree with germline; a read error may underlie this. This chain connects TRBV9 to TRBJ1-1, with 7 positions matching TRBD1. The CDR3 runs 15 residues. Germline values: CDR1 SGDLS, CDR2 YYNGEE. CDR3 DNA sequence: TGTGCCAGCAGCCGCCTAACAGGGGCGAACACTGTAGCTTTCTTT. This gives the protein CASSRLTGANTVAFF.

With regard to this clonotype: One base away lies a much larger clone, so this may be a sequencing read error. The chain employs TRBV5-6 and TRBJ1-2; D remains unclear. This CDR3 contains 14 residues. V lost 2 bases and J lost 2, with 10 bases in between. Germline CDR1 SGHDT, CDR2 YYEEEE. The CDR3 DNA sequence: TGTGCCAGCAGCTTAGCCACACCAAACTATGGCTACACCTTC. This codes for CASSLATPNYGYTF.

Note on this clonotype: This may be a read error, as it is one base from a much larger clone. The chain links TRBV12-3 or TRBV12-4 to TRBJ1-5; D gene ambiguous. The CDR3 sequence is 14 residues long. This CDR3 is CASSLEGSAQPQRF. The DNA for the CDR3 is TGTGCCAGCAGTTTGGAGGGATCCGCGCAGCCCCAGCGTTTT.

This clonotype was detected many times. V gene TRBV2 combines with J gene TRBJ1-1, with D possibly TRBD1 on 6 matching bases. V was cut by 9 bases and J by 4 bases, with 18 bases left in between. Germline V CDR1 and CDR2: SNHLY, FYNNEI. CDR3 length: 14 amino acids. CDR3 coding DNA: TGTGCCAGAGGACAGTCCCTCGGTAGCACTGAAGCTTTCTTT. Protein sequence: CARGQSLGSTEAFF.

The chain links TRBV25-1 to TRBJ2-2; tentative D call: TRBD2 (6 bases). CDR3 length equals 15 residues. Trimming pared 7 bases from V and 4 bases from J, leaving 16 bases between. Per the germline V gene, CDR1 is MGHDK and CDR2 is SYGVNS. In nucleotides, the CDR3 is TGTGCCAGCACTTTAGGCGGGACTTTCACCGGGGAGCTGTTTTTT. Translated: CASTLGGTFTGELFF.

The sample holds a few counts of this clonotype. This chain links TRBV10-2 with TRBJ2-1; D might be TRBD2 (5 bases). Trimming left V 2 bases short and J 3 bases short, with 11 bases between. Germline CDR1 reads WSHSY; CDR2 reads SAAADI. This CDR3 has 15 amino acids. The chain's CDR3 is CASSEIEGDYNEQFF. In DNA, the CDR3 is TGCGCCAGCAGTGAGATAGAGGGTGACTACAATGAGCAGTTCTTC.

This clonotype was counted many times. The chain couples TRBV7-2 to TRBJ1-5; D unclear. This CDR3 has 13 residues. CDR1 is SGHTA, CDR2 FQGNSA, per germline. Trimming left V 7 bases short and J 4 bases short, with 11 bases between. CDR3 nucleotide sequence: TGTGCCAGCACCAATGACGGTAATCAGCCCCAGCATTTT. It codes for CASTNDGNQPQHF.

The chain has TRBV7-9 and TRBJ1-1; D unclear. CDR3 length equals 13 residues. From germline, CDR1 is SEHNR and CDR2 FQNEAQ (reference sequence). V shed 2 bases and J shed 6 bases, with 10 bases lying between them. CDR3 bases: TGTGCCAGCAGCTTAATGGGAGGGCCTGAAGCTTTCTTT. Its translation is CASSLMGGPEAFF.

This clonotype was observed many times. In nucleotides, the CDR3 is TGCGCCAGCAGCCTAGGACGGGACTCCTCGTTCGCCGTCCTGACTTTC. Protein sequence: CASSLGRDSSFAVLTF. The chain links TRBV4-1 to TRBJ2-6, with D possibly matching TRBD2 (6 bases). Trimming left V 4 bases short and J 12 bases short, with 22 bases between. This CDR3 has 16 amino acids. Germline V gives CDR1 MGHRA, CDR2 YSYEKL.